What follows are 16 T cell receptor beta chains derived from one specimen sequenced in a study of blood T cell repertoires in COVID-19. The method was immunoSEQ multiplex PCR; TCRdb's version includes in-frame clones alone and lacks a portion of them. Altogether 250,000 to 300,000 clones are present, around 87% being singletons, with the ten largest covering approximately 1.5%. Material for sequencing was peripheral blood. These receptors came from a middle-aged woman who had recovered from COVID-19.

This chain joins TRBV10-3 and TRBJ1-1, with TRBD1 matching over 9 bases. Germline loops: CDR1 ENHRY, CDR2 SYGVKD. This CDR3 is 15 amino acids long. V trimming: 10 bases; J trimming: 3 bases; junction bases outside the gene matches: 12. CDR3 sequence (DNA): TGTGCCACAAGGGGACAGGGCGCCGGGGACACTGAAGCTTTCTTT. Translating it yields CATRGQGAGDTEAFF.

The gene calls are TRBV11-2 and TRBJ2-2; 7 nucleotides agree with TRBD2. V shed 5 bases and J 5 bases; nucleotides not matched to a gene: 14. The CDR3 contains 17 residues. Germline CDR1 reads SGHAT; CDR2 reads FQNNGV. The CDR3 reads CASSPPRTRSRTGELFF. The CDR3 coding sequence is TGTGCCAGCAGCCCCCCCCGGACTAGGAGTAGGACCGGGGAGCTGTTTTTT.

The CDR3 is CASSPSSGNTIYF. In nucleotides, the CDR3 is TGTGCCAGCAGCCCGAGCTCTGGAAACACCATATATTTT. The chain is built from TRBV7-9 and TRBJ1-3; D is uncertain. The CDR3 is 13 residues long. Trimming left V 5 bases short and J 0 bases short, with 5 bases between. The V gene's germline CDR1 is SEHNR and CDR2 FQNEAQ (reference sequence).

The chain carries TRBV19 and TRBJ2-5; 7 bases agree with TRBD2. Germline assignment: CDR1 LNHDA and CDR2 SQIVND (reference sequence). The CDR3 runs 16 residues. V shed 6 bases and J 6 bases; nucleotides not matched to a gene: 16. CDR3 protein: CASSTLGGETPKTQYF. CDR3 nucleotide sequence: TGTGCCAGTAGCACCCTTGGGGGGGAGACGCCGAAGACCCAGTACTTC.

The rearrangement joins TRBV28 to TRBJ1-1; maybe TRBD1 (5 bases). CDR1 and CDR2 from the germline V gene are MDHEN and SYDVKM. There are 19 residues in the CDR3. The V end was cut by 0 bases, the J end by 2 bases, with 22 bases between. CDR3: CASSLWPGPPRKLNTEAFF. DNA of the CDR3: TGTGCCAGCAGTTTATGGCCAGGGCCCCCAAGAAAACTAAACACTGAAGCTTTCTTT.

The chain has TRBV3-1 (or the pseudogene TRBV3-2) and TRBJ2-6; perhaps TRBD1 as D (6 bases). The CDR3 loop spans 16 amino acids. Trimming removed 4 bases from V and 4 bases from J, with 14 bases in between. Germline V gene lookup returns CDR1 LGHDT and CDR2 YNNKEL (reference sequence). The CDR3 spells CASSPLQGTGANVLTF. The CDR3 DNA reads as TGTGCCAGCAGCCCCTTACAGGGAACCGGGGCCAACGTCCTGACTTTC.

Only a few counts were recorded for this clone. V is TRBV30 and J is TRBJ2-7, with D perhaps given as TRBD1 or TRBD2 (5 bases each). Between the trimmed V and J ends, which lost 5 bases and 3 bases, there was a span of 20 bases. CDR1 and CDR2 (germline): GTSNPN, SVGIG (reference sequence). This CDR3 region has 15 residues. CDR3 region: CAWEGRAQVGYEQYF. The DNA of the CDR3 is TGTGCCTGGGAGGGCAGGGCCCAGGTAGGCTACGAGCAGTACTTC.

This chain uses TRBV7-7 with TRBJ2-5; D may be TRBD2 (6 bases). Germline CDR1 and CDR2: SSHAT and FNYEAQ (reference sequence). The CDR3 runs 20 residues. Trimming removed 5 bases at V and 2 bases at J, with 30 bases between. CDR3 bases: TGTGCCAGCAGCCAGCACGGTGGAGGGGCCTACTACCCTTATCAAGAGACCCAGTACTTC. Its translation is CASSQHGGGAYYPYQETQYF.

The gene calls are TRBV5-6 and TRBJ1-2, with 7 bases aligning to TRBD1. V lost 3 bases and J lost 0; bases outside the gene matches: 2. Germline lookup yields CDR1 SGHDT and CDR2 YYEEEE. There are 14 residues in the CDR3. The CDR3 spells CASSWDSPNYGYTF. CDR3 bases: TGTGCCAGCAGCTGGGACAGCCCTAACTATGGCTACACCTTC.

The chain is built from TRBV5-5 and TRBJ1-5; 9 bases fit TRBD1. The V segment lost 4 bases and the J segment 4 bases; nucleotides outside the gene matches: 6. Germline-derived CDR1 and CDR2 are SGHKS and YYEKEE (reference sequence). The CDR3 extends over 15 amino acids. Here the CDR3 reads CASSHGTGTNQPQHF. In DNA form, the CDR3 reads TGTGCCAGCAGCCATGGGACAGGGACGAATCAGCCCCAGCATTTT. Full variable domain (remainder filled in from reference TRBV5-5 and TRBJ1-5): DAGVTQSPTHLIKTRGQQVTLRCSPISGHKSVSWYQQVLGQGPQFIFQYYEKEERGRGNFPDRFSARQFPNYSSELNVNALLLGDSALYLCASSHGTGTNQPQHFGDGTRLSIL.

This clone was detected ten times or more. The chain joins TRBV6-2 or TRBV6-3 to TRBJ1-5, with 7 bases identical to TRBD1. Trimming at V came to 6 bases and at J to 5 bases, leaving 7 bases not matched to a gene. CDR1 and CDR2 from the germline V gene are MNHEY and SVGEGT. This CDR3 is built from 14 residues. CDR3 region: CASSWTGTDQPQHF. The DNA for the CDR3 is TGTGCCAGCAGCTGGACAGGAACAGATCAGCCCCAGCATTTT.

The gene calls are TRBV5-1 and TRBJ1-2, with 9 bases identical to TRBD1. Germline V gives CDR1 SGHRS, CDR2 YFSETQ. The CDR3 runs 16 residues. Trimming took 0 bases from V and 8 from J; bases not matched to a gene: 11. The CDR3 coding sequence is TGCGCCAGCAGCTTGGAACAGGGGGCGCGTTTCTCAGGCTACACCTTC. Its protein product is CASSLEQGARFSGYTF.

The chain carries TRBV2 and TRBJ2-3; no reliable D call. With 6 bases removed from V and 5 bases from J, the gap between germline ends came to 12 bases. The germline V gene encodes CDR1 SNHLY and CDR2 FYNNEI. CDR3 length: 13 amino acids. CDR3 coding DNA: TGTGCCAGCAGCCCCCGTCTAGGAGATACGCAGTATTTT. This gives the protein CASSPRLGDTQYF.

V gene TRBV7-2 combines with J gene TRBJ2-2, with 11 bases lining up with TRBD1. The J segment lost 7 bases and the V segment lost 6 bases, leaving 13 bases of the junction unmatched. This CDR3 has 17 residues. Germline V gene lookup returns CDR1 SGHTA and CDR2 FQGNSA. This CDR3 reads CASRPSGTGGINGELFF. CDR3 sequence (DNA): TGTGCCAGCAGACCCTCCGGGACAGGGGGAATAAACGGGGAGCTGTTTTTT.

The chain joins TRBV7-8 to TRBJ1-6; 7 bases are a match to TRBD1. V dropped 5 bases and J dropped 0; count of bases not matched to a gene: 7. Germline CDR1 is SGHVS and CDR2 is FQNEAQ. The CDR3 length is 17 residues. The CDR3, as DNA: TGTGCCAGCAGCGCAGGACAGGCAAGCTCCTATAATTCACCCCTCCACTTT. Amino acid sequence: CASSAGQASSYNSPLHF. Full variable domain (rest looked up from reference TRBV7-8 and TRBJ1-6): GAGVSQSPRYKVAKRGQDVALRCDPISGHVSLFWYQQALGQGPEFLTYFQNEAQLDKSGLPSDRFFAERPEGSVSTLKIQRTQQEDSAVYLCASSAGQASSYNSPLHFGNGTRLTVT.

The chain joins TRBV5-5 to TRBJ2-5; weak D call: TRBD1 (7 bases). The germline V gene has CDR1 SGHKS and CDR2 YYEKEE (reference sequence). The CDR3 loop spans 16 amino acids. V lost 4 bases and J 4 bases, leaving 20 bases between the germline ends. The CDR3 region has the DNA TGTGCCAGCAGCACCCTTGCAGGGGGGTACTTAGAGACCCAGTACTTC. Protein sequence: CASSTLAGGYLETQYF.